Described below is a single TCR beta chain sequence and its context. Profiled with immunoSEQ multiplex PCR; TCRdb holds only in-frame clones, not every one. The table includes around 2,000,000 clones, 85% to 95% detected once. This specimen belongs to a study of shared clonotypes between healthy human individuals. Trimming took 3 bases from V and 3 from J; bases not matched to a gene: 4. This CDR3 has 14 residues. Germline CDR1 and CDR2: MNHEY and SMNVEV (reference sequence). Positive CCR7 selection of CD45RO-negative cells yielded the naive CD8 cells, and terminally differentiated effector memory CD45RA+ cells were excluded.

This sequence was found in a man aged 18 to 30 in good health. The V call is TRBV27, the J call TRBJ2-7; 8 bases line up with TRBD2. Sequenced input: naive CD8+ T cells sorted from blood. The CDR3 reads CASSFGTRIYEQYF. CDR3 bases: TGTGCCAGCAGTTTCGGGACTAGAATCTACGAGCAGTACTTC.